These 23 T cell receptor beta chains were sequenced from one sample in a study of T cell repertoires in cytomegalovirus infection (dated by TCRdb to 2018 to 2020). TCRdb shows the sequencer as Illumina HiSeq 1500. TCRdb itself trimmed the public reads at Q25 with fastp, ran MiXCR and retained productive beta chains. CDR3 protein duplicates are merged, each entry listing the most common genes and DNA. The sample table shows 250,000 or so distinct CDR3 sequences, and approximately 13% are seen once. Approximately 1.6% of the sample rests with the top ten. Material: PBMCs. The receptors stem from a human donor in good health (CMV status not recorded). Some clones in this sample may be carry-over from other donors' samples.

The chain recombines TRBV5-1 with TRBJ1-2; D uncertain. Germline V gene lookup returns CDR1 SGHRS and CDR2 YFSETQ. Deletions cut 0 bases from V and 6 bases from J, with 9 bases between. The CDR3 sequence is 13 residues long. The CDR3 here is CASSLEAWDGYTF. In nucleotides, the CDR3 is TGCGCCAGCAGCTTGGAGGCTTGGGATGGCTACACCTTC.

This clonotype was recorded at least ten times. This chain uses TRBV7-2 with TRBJ2-1, with a possible D match to TRBD2 (5 bases). Germline V gene sequence: CDR1 SGHTA, CDR2 FQGNSA. V was cut by 1 base and J by 4 bases, with 8 bases left in between. The CDR3 spans 14 residues. The CDR3 DNA is TGTGCCAGCAGCTTAGAACGGGGATACAATGAGCAGTTCTTC. Translating gives CASSLERGYNEQFF.

This chain uses TRBV5-1 with TRBJ2-3; the D is unclear. The CDR3 sequence is 13 residues long. Per the germline V gene, CDR1 is SGHRS and CDR2 is YFSETQ. V dropped 0 bases and J dropped 4 bases, with 6 bases sitting between them. CDR3 residues: CASSLAWSDTQYF. Here the CDR3 DNA reads TGCGCCAGCAGCTTGGCCTGGTCAGATACGCAGTATTTT. Based on the CDR3 plus reference TRBV5-1 and TRBJ2-3, the full variable domain is KAGVTQTPRYLIKTRGQQVTLSCSPISGHRSVSWYQQTPGQGLQFLFEYFSETQRNKGNFPGRFSGRQFSNSRSEMNVSTLELGDSALYLCASSLAWSDTQYFGPGTRLTVL.

This sequence joins TRBV19 and TRBJ2-3; maybe TRBD1 (7 bases). CDR3 size: 14 residues. CDR1 and CDR2 from the germline V gene are LNHDA and SQIVND (reference sequence). Trimming took off 8 bases at V and 0 bases at J, with 12 bases between the two ends. The CDR3 coding sequence is TGTGCCAGTGCCCAGGGGGGAAGCACAGATACGCAGTATTTT. Its protein is CASAQGGSTDTQYF.

This clonotype was found many times. The V gene is TRBV7-2, the J gene TRBJ2-7; D is ambiguous. V lost 6 bases and J lost 3, with 12 bases in between. Germline V gives CDR1 SGHTA, CDR2 FQGNSA. CDR3 size: 13 residues. The CDR3 is CASSPNTYYEQYF. Here the CDR3 DNA reads TGTGCCAGCAGTCCAAACACGTACTACGAGCAGTACTTC.

This clonotype came up many times. This chain connects TRBV6-7 to TRBJ1-6; 9 bases line up with TRBD1. TRBV6-7 is an open reading frame, and its role is uncertain. The CDR3 has 15 amino acids. V trimming: 2 bases; J trimming: 8 bases; junction bases outside the gene matches: 4. In nucleotides, the CDR3 is TGTGCCAGCAGTTACATGACAGGGGGGGATTCACCCCTCCACTTT. It encodes CASSYMTGGDSPLHF.

A remark on this clonotype: The CDR3 carries no conserved terminal phenylalanine or tryptophan, so it likely arises from a read error. The DNA is omitted, as the CDR3 cannot be located on it reliably, and the CDR3 follows TCRdb's listing. The V and J genes are TRBV3-1 and TRBJ1-1. Germline V CDR1 and CDR2: LGHDT, YNNKEL (reference sequence). The CDR3 spans 12 residues, counting both ends. The CDR3: CASSPYQAGGSY.

This clonotype was seen many times. The chain combines TRBV7-6 with TRBJ2-1; 8 bases align to TRBD1. The germline V gene has CDR1 SGHVS and CDR2 FNYEAQ. The length of the CDR3 is 14 residues. Trimming removed 2 bases from V and 8 bases from J; junction bases left unmatched: 5. The CDR3 DNA sequence: TGTGCCAGCAGCTTATCGACAGGGGTCGATGAGCAGTTCTTC. Protein product: CASSLSTGVDEQFF.

This clonotype showed up many times. The chain employs TRBV19 and TRBJ1-5, with a possible D match to TRBD1 (5 bases). CDR1 and CDR2 from the germline V gene are LNHDA and SQIVND (reference sequence). Trimming stripped 1 base from V and 9 bases from J, with 16 bases between. This CDR3 is built from 15 residues. CDR3 sequence: CASSIADRGGGPQHF. The CDR3 region has the DNA TGTGCCAGTAGTATAGCGGACCGGGGCGGGGGGCCCCAGCATTTT.

This clonotype turned up a few times. The V call is TRBV6-6, the J call TRBJ1-6, with 9 nucleotides matching TRBD1. The germline gives CDR1 MNHNY, CDR2 SVGAGI (reference sequence). The CDR3 length is 15 residues. V dropped 6 bases and J dropped 9; count of bases not matched to a gene: 9. This CDR3 reads CASRNPGQGISPLHF. The DNA of the CDR3 is TGTGCCAGCAGGAACCCGGGACAGGGTATTTCACCCCTCCACTTT.

This clonotype was seen only a few times. The V and J genes are TRBV11-2 and TRBJ2-3; unclear D gene. The germline gives CDR1 SGHAT, CDR2 FQNNGV. The CDR3 length is 14 residues. Trimming removed 3 bases from V and 2 bases from J, with 9 bases in between. The CDR3: CASSLQLNTDTQYF. In DNA form, the CDR3 reads TGTGCCAGCAGCTTGCAGCTTAACACAGATACGCAGTATTTT.

This clonotype has only a few counts. The chain combines TRBV6-2 or TRBV6-3 with TRBJ2-5, with no clear D. Trimming cost V 4 bases and J 6 bases, with 9 bases left between them. This CDR3 has 12 residues. Looked up from germline, CDR1 is MNHEY and CDR2 is SVGEGT. The CDR3 sequence: CASSSPVKTQYF. The CDR3 DNA reads as TGTGCCAGCAGTTCCCCAGTGAAGACCCAGTACTTC.

The sample holds many counts of this clonotype. V is TRBV28 and J is TRBJ1-3, with D perhaps TRBD1 (6 bases). This CDR3 region has 16 residues. Between the trimmed V and J ends, which lost 5 bases and 2 bases, there was a span of 16 bases. CDR1 is MDHEN and CDR2 is SYDVKM in the germline V gene. In DNA form, the CDR3 reads TGTGCCAGCAGTATGCCGACAGGTGAAGCTGGAAACACCATATATTTT. Translating it yields CASSMPTGEAGNTIYF.

This clonotype has ten or more counts. The rearrangement joins TRBV11-1 to TRBJ2-7, with 8 bases identical to TRBD1. Germline V gene lookup returns CDR1 SGHAT and CDR2 FQDESV (reference sequence). Trimming cost V 5 bases and J 4 bases; bases outside gene matches: 10. The CDR3 has 15 residues. This chain's CDR3 is CASSGLGRGRYEQYF. In DNA, the CDR3 is TGTGCCAGCAGCGGGCTCGGCAGGGGGCGATACGAGCAGTACTTC.

At least ten counts were recorded for this clonotype. The chain is built from TRBV6-2 or TRBV6-3 and TRBJ2-7; the match to TRBD2 covers 11 bases. The CDR3 contains 15 residues. Germline CDR1 reads MNHEY; CDR2 reads SVGEGT. Trimming at V came to 3 bases and at J to 3 bases, leaving 4 bases not matched to a gene. The CDR3 DNA is TGTGCCAGCAGTTATTCGGGACTAGCGGACTACGAGCAGTACTTC. This codes for CASSYSGLADYEQYF.

The rearrangement links TRBV12-3 or TRBV12-4 to TRBJ1-1; D unresolved. The V and J ends lost 5 bases and 8 bases respectively, with 9 bases between them. This CDR3 region has 11 residues. The CDR3 nucleotides are TGTGCCAGCAGTGAAGGGTTGGAAGCTTTCTTT. It codes for CASSEGLEAFF.

This clonotype has more than one count but fewer than ten. The DNA of the CDR3 is TGCGCCAGCAGCTTGTTGGGGTCCGGATCCTCCTACGAGCAGTACTTC. Encoded protein: CASSLLGSGSSYEQYF. The gene calls are TRBV5-1 and TRBJ2-7, with D unresolved. CDR3 length: 16 residues. Deletions cut 1 base from V and 0 bases from J, with 14 bases between. Looked up from germline, CDR1 is SGHRS and CDR2 is YFSETQ.

This clonotype was seen many times. The V call is TRBV7-7, the J call TRBJ2-2, with D possibly called TRBD1 or TRBD2 (5 bases each). CDR1 is SSHAT, CDR2 FNYEAQ, per germline (reference sequence). The CDR3 runs to 16 residues. Trimming shortened V by 4 bases and J by 4 bases, and 16 bases separated the two germline ends. CDR3 in DNA: TGTGCCAGCAGCTCTCTCCCGCCAGGGAGCACCGGGGAGCTGTTTTTT. This encodes CASSSLPPGSTGELFF.

This clonotype was counted at least ten times. The chain has TRBV6-2 or TRBV6-3 and TRBJ1-1; D gene uncertain. The CDR3 has 13 residues. Germline-derived CDR1 and CDR2 are MNHEY and SVGEGT. V shed 2 bases and J shed 6 bases, with 10 bases lying between them. The CDR3 here is CASSYDGIAEAFF. CDR3 DNA: TGTGCCAGCAGTTACGACGGGATAGCTGAAGCTTTCTTT.

The rearrangement links TRBV6-6 to TRBJ1-1; the match to TRBD1 covers 10 bases. Germline CDR1 reads MNHNY; CDR2 reads SVGAGI (reference sequence). The V and J ends lost 6 bases and 3 bases, in that order; junction bases with no gene match: 7. This CDR3 is 15 amino acids long. The CDR3 here is CASRWTGGLDTEAFF. As DNA, the CDR3 is TGTGCCAGCAGGTGGACAGGGGGATTGGACACTGAAGCTTTCTTT.

This clonotype was seen repeatedly, ten times or more. The chain recombines TRBV2 with TRBJ1-1; D may be TRBD1 (6 bases). There are 15 residues in the CDR3. CDR1 is SNHLY, CDR2 FYNNEI, per germline. V lost 0 bases, J lost 2 bases, and 10 bases lay in between. CDR3 amino acids: CASSEARTANTEAFF. The CDR3 coding sequence is TGTGCCAGCAGTGAAGCACGGACAGCAAACACTGAAGCTTTCTTT.

This clonotype was detected only a few times. The V and J genes are TRBV7-8 and TRBJ2-7, with D possibly matching TRBD1 (7 bases). Germline CDR1 and CDR2: SGHVS and FQNEAQ. V lost 7 bases and J 5 bases, leaving 24 bases between the germline ends. The CDR3 extends over 16 amino acids. The CDR3 bases are TGTGCCAGCATCAAAGGAGGGGGCAGCTGGGGCGACGAGCAGTACTTC. It yields the protein CASIKGGGSWGDEQYF.

This clonotype was recorded a few times. V usage is TRBV7-2 and J usage is TRBJ1-2, with TRBD1 as a possible D gene (5 bases). Germline CDR1 SGHTA, CDR2 FQGNSA. The CDR3 is 14 amino acids. V shed 4 bases and J shed 8 bases, with 17 bases lying between them. The CDR3 loop reads CASSSVGTQEGYTF. Here the CDR3 DNA reads TGTGCCAGCAGCTCAGTCGGGACCCAGGAAGGCTACACCTTC. Looking up the rest from reference TRBV7-2 and TRBJ1-2 gives the full variable domain: GAGVSQSPSNKVTEKGKDVELRCDPISGHTALYWYRQSLGQGLEFLIYFQGNSAPDKSGLPSDRFSAERTGGSVSTLTIQRTQQEDSAVYLCASSSVGTQEGYTFGSGTRLTVV.